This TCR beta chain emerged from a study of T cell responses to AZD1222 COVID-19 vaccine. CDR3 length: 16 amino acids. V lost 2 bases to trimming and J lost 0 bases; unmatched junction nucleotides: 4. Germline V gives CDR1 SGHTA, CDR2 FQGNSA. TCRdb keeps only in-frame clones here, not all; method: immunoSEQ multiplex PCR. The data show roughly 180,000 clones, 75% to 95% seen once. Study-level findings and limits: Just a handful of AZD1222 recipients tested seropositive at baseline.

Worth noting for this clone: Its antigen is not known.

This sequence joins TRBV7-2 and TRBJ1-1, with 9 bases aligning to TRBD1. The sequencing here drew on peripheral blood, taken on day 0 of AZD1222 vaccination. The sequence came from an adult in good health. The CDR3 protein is CASSLPWDRVNTEAFF. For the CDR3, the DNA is TGTGCCAGCAGCTTACCGTGGGACAGGGTGAACACTGAAGCTTTCTTT.